This record looks at one T cell receptor (beta chain) sequence and its context. The target antigen is unknown. Corrective cardiac operations yielded the resected thymus tissue. CDR3 length: 15 residues. Germline loops: CDR1 MNHNY, CDR2 SVGAGI (reference sequence). The ends were cut back, 11 bases at V and 4 bases at J, with 22 bases in the middle. The data derive from a study of human thymus T cells. Study-wide findings and caveats: Related research has reported that thymic repertoires overlap highly among unrelated individuals. Use of V and J genes seemed skewed within the thymic and blood repertoires.

Sequencing was performed with immunoSEQ multiplex PCR; in TCRdb, only in-frame clones are kept and a portion is missing. The table lists about 130,000 clones, 90% to 95% of them singletons. The sequenced material came from thymus tissue. This TCR came from a boy in the first two years of life with a congenital heart defect but otherwise immunologically healthy. The chain has TRBV6-6 and TRBJ2-3, with a weak D call TRBD1 (5 bases). The CDR3 DNA is TGTGCCGAATACCGCCGGCGACAGTTGGCAGATACGCAGTATTTT. This gives the protein CAEYRRRQLADTQYF.